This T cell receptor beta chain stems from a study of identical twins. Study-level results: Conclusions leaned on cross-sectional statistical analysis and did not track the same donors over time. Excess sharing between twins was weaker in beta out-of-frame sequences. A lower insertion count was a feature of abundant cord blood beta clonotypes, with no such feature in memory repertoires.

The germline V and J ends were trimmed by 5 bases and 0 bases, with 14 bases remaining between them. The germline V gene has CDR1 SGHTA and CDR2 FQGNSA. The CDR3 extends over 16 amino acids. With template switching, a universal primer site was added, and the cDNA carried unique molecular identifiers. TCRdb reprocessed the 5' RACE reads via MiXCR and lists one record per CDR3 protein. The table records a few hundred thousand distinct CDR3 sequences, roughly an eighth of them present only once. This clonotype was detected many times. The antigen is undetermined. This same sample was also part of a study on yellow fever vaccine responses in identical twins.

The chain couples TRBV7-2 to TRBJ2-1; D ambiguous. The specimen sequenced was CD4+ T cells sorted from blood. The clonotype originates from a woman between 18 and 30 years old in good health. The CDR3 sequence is CASSRKTDTSYNEQFF. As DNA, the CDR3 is TGTGCCAGCAGCCGTAAGACCGATACCTCCTACAATGAGCAGTTCTTC.